This T cell receptor beta chain was identified in a study of T-cell reconstitution after alpha-beta-depleted transplantation in children. Study-level results: T-cell counts and diversity were attributed mostly to newly produced T cells one year after transplant. The high TCRbeta diversity at day 60 in some patients came from surviving recipient T cells and thymic progenitors. By about two months after transplant, alpha-beta T cells reportedly arose from several hundred graft clones that had expanded.

J was trimmed by 3 bases and V by 2 bases; bases with no gene match: 4. This CDR3 is 14 amino acids long. The germline CDR1 and CDR2 sequences are DFQATT and SNEGSKA (reference sequence). Unique molecular identifiers featured in how the TCRbeta library was prepared. TCRdb passed the PCR reads through MiXCR, listing each CDR3 protein once. The repertoire holds 750,000 to 950,000 distinct CDR3 sequences, with roughly 15% as singletons. The sample holds many counts of this clonotype. The antigen is not known. Sequenced material: PBMCs, mostly from graft donor cells, taken 360 days after TCRalphabeta/CD19-depleted stem cell transplant. This sequence joins TRBV20-1 and TRBJ1-3, with 7 bases matching TRBD1. The clonotype comes from a male patient between 10 and 17 years old who had a stem cell transplant for acute lymphoblastic leukemia, so the T cells may come from the graft donor. CDR3 protein: CSARPDRVGNTIYF. CDR3 DNA sequence: TGCAGTGCTAGACCCGACAGGGTTGGAAACACCATATATTTT.